This is a list of T cell receptor beta chains from one sample in a study of cytomegalovirus exposure and HLA in healthy donors. Generated by immunoSEQ multiplex PCR, the TCRdb table keeps only in-frame clones and is missing some. The sample records 130,000 or so clones, around 70% being singletons. Sequencing used PBMCs. Receptors were obtained from a woman in her thirties or forties in good health and CMV-seropositive. CDR3s include the opening cysteine and the closing phenylalanine or tryptophan. The D gene is left open where the match is weak. A row's size may be missing; if present it is once, few, many or a size class.

clone_size	v_call	j_call	d_call	cdr3_aa	cdr3_nt
.	TRBV19	TRBJ1-4	.	CASSIFRATNEKLFF	TGTGCCAGTAGTATATTTCGAGCAACTAATGAAAAACTGTTTTTT
once	TRBV27	TRBJ2-4	TRBD1	CASSPSKGQGGINIQYF	TGTGCCAGCAGTCCTTCTAAAGGACAGGGTGGCATAAACATTCAGTACTTC
.	TRBV28	TRBJ1-1	.	CASSRVMNTEAFF	TGTGCCAGCAGCCGGGTTATGAACACTGAAGCTTTCTTT
.	TRBV6-4	TRBJ2-1	.	CASSDSEGSYNEQFF	TGTGCCAGCAGTGACTCTGAGGGCTCCTACAATGAGCAGTTCTTC
.	TRBV7-2	TRBJ1-6	.	CASSPDPSYNSPLHF	TGTGCCAGCAGCCCAGATCCCTCCTATAATTCACCCCTCCACTTT
.	TRBV27	TRBJ1-6	.	CASTSSYNSPLHF	TGTGCCAGCACGAGCTCCTATAATTCACCCCTCCACTTT
.	TRBV28	TRBJ1-1	.	CASSIVRWNTEAFF	TGTGCCAGCAGTATTGTGAGGTGGAACACTGAAGCTTTCTTT
once	TRBV5-6	TRBJ2-4	.	CASSLAGEDIQYF	TGTGCCAGCAGCCTGGCCGGGGAAGACATTCAGTACTTC
.	TRBV5-5	TRBJ1-2	TRBD1	CASSPHGTGDGGYTF	TGTGCCAGCAGCCCACATGGGACAGGGGATGGAGGCTACACCTTC
.	TRBV11-2	TRBJ2-2	.	CASNALGGGVGELFF	TGTGCCAGCAACGCCTTAGGGGGGGGCGTCGGGGAGCTGTTTTTT
few	TRBV2	TRBJ2-7	TRBD1	CASSGDRISYEQYF	TGTGCCAGCAGCGGGGACAGAATCTCCTACGAGCAGTACTTC
.	TRBV19	TRBJ2-6	.	CASRYGLSSGANVLTF	TGTGCCAGTAGGTACGGACTTAGCTCTGGGGCCAACGTCCTGACTTTC
.	TRBV4-2	TRBJ1-2	.	CASSQDTAQNYGYTF	TGTGCCAGCAGCCAAGATACGGCACAGAACTATGGCTACACCTTC
.	TRBV6-1	TRBJ2-7	TRBD1	CASSRGTGTYEQYF	TGTGCCAGCAGTCGCGGGACAGGGACCTACGAGCAGTACTTC
.	TRBV18	TRBJ1-1	TRBD1	CASSSGQENTEAFF	TGTGCCAGCTCATCAGGACAGGAGAACACTGAAGCTTTCTTT
.	TRBV30	TRBJ2-7	.	CAWSKGERYEQYF	TGTGCCTGGAGTAAAGGAGAGCGATACGAGCAGTACTTC
.	TRBV6-5	TRBJ2-1	TRBD1	CASSRTGDNEQFF	TGTGCCAGCAGTCGAACAGGGGACAATGAGCAGTTCTTC
once	TRBV5-1	TRBJ2-7	TRBD1	CASSLGTGGLEQYF	TGCGCCAGCAGCTTGGGGACAGGGGGACTCGAGCAGTACTTC
.	TRBV7-2	TRBJ2-1	.	CASSLVYEQFF	TGTGCCAGCAGCTTAGTCTATGAGCAGTTCTTC
.	TRBV7-2	TRBJ2-1	TRBD2	CASDSAGGVGEQFF	TGTGCCAGCGATTCAGCGGGGGGAGTAGGTGAGCAGTTCTTC
.	TRBV7-2	TRBJ2-7	.	CASSLAGEVTYEQYF	TGTGCCAGCAGCTTAGCTGGGGAGGTGACCTACGAGCAGTACTTC
once	TRBV5-4	TRBJ1-4	.	CASSPLQGLNEKLFF	TGTGCCAGCAGCCCGCTACAGGGATTAAATGAAAAACTGTTTTTT
.	TRBV18	TRBJ2-7	.	CASSPIGGEQYF	TGTGCCAGCTCACCAATCGGGGGCGAGCAGTACTTC
.	TRBV4-1	TRBJ2-7	TRBD2	CASSREGQSSYEQYF	TGCGCCAGCAGTCGGGAGGGCCAGAGCTCCTACGAGCAGTACTTC
.	TRBV4-3	TRBJ2-2	.	CASSREVIGRGSTGELFF	TGCGCCAGCAGCCGCGAGGTCATTGGCAGGGGAAGTACCGGGGAGCTGTTTTTT
few	TRBV6-1	TRBJ1-4	.	CASGRRSLNEKLFF	TGTGCCAGCGGAAGACGGAGCCTTAATGAAAAACTGTTTTTT
.	TRBV4-3	TRBJ2-1	TRBD2	CASSQYPGLASEQFF	TGCGCCAGCAGCCAATACCCGGGACTAGCGAGTGAGCAGTTCTTC
.	TRBV7-2	TRBJ2-1	TRBD2	CASSLAGTSGYYNEQFF	TGTGCCAGCAGCTTAGCCGGAACTAGCGGATACTACAATGAGCAGTTCTTC
.	TRBV28	TRBJ2-7	TRBD2	CASSLSSGRASYEQYF	TGTGCCAGCAGTTTAAGTAGCGGGAGGGCCTCCTACGAGCAGTACTTC
.	TRBV30	TRBJ1-6	TRBD1	CAWSDQDRLNNSPLHF	TGTGCCTGGAGTGACCAGGACAGGCTCAATAATTCACCCCTCCACTTT
.	TRBV7-3	TRBJ2-1	TRBD1	CASSAEQGYNEQFF	TGTGCCAGCAGCGCAGAACAGGGGTACAATGAGCAGTTCTTC
.	TRBV2	TRBJ1-3	.	CASSDNGLSGNTIYF	TGTGCCAGCAGTGATAATGGACTCTCTGGAAACACCATATATTTT
few	TRBV7-2	TRBJ1-2	TRBD1	CASSFPGGMDYGYTF	TGTGCCAGCAGCTTTCCAGGGGGCATGGACTATGGCTACACCTTC
.	TRBV5-6	TRBJ2-5	.	CASSLGGGHETQYF	TGTGCCAGCAGCTTAGGGGGGGGCCACGAGACCCAGTACTTC
.	TRBV19	TRBJ1-4	.	CASSISQFSNEKLFF	TGTGCCAGTAGTATTTCACAGTTCTCTAATGAAAAACTGTTTTTT
.	TRBV19	TRBJ2-7	.	CASSMTGREQYF	TGTGCCAGTAGTATGACAGGCCGCGAGCAGTACTTC
few	TRBV25-1	TRBJ2-7	.	CASSVAGIAYEQYF	TGTGCCAGCAGTGTTGCAGGGATAGCCTACGAGCAGTACTTC
.	TRBV6-5	TRBJ1-1	.	CASSYSSRHRGTEAFF	TGTGCCAGCAGTTACTCGAGCAGGCACCGAGGGACTGAAGCTTTCTTT
few	TRBV19	TRBJ2-1	TRBD2	CASSISLAGWNEQFF	TGTGCCAGTAGTATCAGTCTAGCGGGCTGGAATGAGCAGTTCTTC
.	TRBV19	TRBJ1-1	.	CASSGRDTLPGVTEAFF	TGTGCCAGTAGTGGCCGGGATACCCTACCGGGTGTCACTGAAGCTTTCTTT